This T cell receptor (beta chain) was identified during a study of T cells in Graves' hyperthyroidism and ophthalmopathy. For the study at large: Peripheral blood samples were taken at initial diagnosis, prior to any treatment.

Overall study findings and caveats: Blood held most thyroid clonotypes expanded above 0.001 frequency.

There were TCR beta CDR3 regions amplified from RNA transcripts. First-round RT-PCR targeting the TCR CDR3 was performed with the HTBI primer set. Via MiXCR, TCRdb re-called the multiplex PCR reads, giving one row per CDR3 protein. Among about 200,000 distinct CDR3 sequences listed, about a sixth were seen once. As to this clonotype: Antigen: not known.

CDR1 and CDR2 from the germline V gene are SGDLS and YYNGEE. V was pared by 3 bases and J by 5 bases, with 8 bases of the junction left unmatched. The CDR3 length is 16 residues. The V gene is TRBV9, the J gene TRBJ2-2, with 9 bases identical to TRBD2. The sample consisted of blood. This TCR was recovered from a woman aged 45 to 65 with Graves' hyperthyroidism. The CDR3 loop is CASSASGAGETGELFF. In DNA form, the CDR3 reads TGTGCCAGCAGCGCTAGCGGGGCTGGTGAAACCGGGGAGCTGTTTTTT.